Listed below are T cell receptor beta chains from one sample, sequenced in a study of cytomegalovirus exposure and HLA in healthy donors. The protocol was immunoSEQ multiplex PCR, while the TCRdb copy is restricted to in-frame clones and leaves out a portion. This sample's clone table lists about 200,000 clones. The sample comprised PBMCs. These receptors all come from a girl aged 2-9 years in good health and CMV-seropositive. The CDR3 runs from the conserved cysteine through the conserved F or W. The D gene is left open where the match is weak.

CDR3 protein: CASVQGGTNEKLFF
CDR3 DNA: TGTGCCAGTGTCCAAGGGGGCACTAATGAAAAACTGTTTTTT
D gene: TRBD1
J gene: TRBJ1-4
V gene: TRBV19

CDR3 protein: CASSLPGGGLIGELFF
CDR3 DNA: TGTGCCAGCAGCTTGCCCGGAGGAGGGTTAATCGGGGAGCTGTTTTTT
D gene: NA
J gene: TRBJ2-2
V gene: TRBV5-8

CDR3 protein: CASSLGAGGGYNEQFF
CDR3 DNA: TGCGCCAGCAGCTTGGGAGCGGGAGGGGGTTACAATGAGCAGTTCTTC
D gene: TRBD2
J gene: TRBJ2-1
V gene: TRBV5-1

CDR3 protein: CASSLWREGLNTQYF
CDR3 DNA: TGTGCCAGCAGCTTGTGGCGGGAGGGCCTGAATACGCAGTATTTT
D gene: TRBD2
J gene: TRBJ2-3
V gene: TRBV13

CDR3 protein: CASRGMNTEAFF
CDR3 DNA: TGTGCCAGCAGGGGCATGAACACTGAAGCTTTCTTT
D gene: NA
J gene: TRBJ1-1
V gene: TRBV6-4

CDR3 protein: CASSTPSGRREQFF
CDR3 DNA: TGTGCCAGCAGCACCCCATCTGGCCGGAGGGAGCAGTTCTTC
D gene: NA
J gene: TRBJ2-1
V gene: TRBV5-4

CDR3 protein: CASSPLDRPGYEQYF
CDR3 DNA: TGTGCCAGCTCACCATTGGACAGGCCAGGGTACGAGCAGTACTTC
D gene: TRBD1
J gene: TRBJ2-7
V gene: TRBV18

CDR3 protein: CASSNGAGNTEAFF
CDR3 DNA: TGTGCCAGCTCGAATGGGGCAGGCAACACTGAAGCTTTCTTT
D gene: NA
J gene: TRBJ1-1
V gene: TRBV7-9

CDR3 protein: CARSLRHFTDTQYF
CDR3 DNA: TGTGCCAGAAGCTTACGACACTTCACAGATACGCAGTATTTT
D gene: NA
J gene: TRBJ2-3
V gene: TRBV5-3

CDR3 protein: CASSFSSGGRTDTQYF
CDR3 DNA: TGTGCCAGCAGCTTCTCCTCTGGCGGGAGAACAGATACGCAGTATTTT
D gene: TRBD2
J gene: TRBJ2-3
V gene: TRBV11-3

CDR3 protein: CASSLDGGDEKLFF
CDR3 DNA: TGTGCCAGCAGCTTAGACGGCGGAGATGAAAAACTGTTTTTT
D gene: NA
J gene: TRBJ1-4
V gene: TRBV5-4

CDR3 protein: CASQRGFYEQYF
CDR3 DNA: TGTGCCAGCCAAAGGGGGTTCTACGAGCAGTACTTC
D gene: NA
J gene: TRBJ2-7
V gene: TRBV28

CDR3 protein: CASSVSGVDTGELFF
CDR3 DNA: TGTGCCAGCAGTGTTAGCGGGGTGGACACCGGGGAGCTGTTTTTT
D gene: TRBD2
J gene: TRBJ2-2
V gene: TRBV6-1

CDR3 protein: CASRQTGAGTDTQYF
CDR3 DNA: TGTGCCAGCAGACAAACAGGGGCCGGCACAGATACGCAGTATTTT
D gene: TRBD1
J gene: TRBJ2-3
V gene: TRBV6-5

CDR3 protein: CASSESRGLVYGYTF
CDR3 DNA: TGCGCCAGCAGTGAGTCTAGGGGGCTAGTCTATGGCTACACCTTC
D gene: TRBD1
J gene: TRBJ1-2
V gene: TRBV10-2

CDR3 protein: CARPGLEDEQYF
CDR3 DNA: TGTGCCAGGCCGGGACTAGAGGACGAGCAGTACTTC
D gene: TRBD2
J gene: TRBJ2-7
V gene: TRBV5-3

CDR3 protein: CASSPRGVYSNQPQHF
CDR3 DNA: TGTGCCAGCAGCCCCCGCGGGGTCTATAGCAATCAGCCCCAGCATTTT
D gene: NA
J gene: TRBJ1-5
V gene: TRBV11-2

CDR3 protein: CASSPKRESRQETQYF
CDR3 DNA: TGTGCCAGCAGCCCAAAGCGGGAGAGCCGCCAAGAGACCCAGTACTTC
D gene: TRBD2
J gene: TRBJ2-5
V gene: TRBV7-2

CDR3 protein: CASSSGLFSYEQYF
CDR3 DNA: TGTGCCAGCAGTTCCGGACTCTTCTCCTACGAGCAGTACTTC
D gene: NA
J gene: TRBJ2-7
V gene: TRBV5-5

CDR3 protein: CASSASGGYNEQFF
CDR3 DNA: TGTGCCAGCAGCGCGTCGGGAGGATACAATGAGCAGTTCTTC
D gene: TRBD2
J gene: TRBJ2-1
V gene: TRBV9

CDR3 protein: CASRTPGTRSGELFF
CDR3 DNA: TGTGCCAGCAGGACACCCGGGACTAGATCCGGGGAGCTGTTTTTT
D gene: TRBD2
J gene: TRBJ2-2
V gene: TRBV6-1

CDR3 protein: CASGGSTYEQYF
CDR3 DNA: TGTGCCAGCGGGGGGAGTACCTACGAGCAGTACTTC
D gene: NA
J gene: TRBJ2-7
V gene: TRBV11-2

CDR3 protein: CASRAGVSYEQYF
CDR3 DNA: TGTGCCAGCAGGGCAGGGGTCTCCTACGAGCAGTACTTC
D gene: NA
J gene: TRBJ2-7
V gene: TRBV27

CDR3 protein: CASSLNLAGGDEQYF
CDR3 DNA: TGTGCCAGCAGCTTAAATCTAGCGGGAGGAGACGAGCAGTACTTC
D gene: TRBD2
J gene: TRBJ2-7
V gene: TRBV7-2

CDR3 protein: CASSRITGSDAGELFF
CDR3 DNA: TGTGCCAGCAGCCGAATTACAGGGTCCGATGCCGGGGAGCTGTTTTTT
D gene: NA
J gene: TRBJ2-2
V gene: TRBV5-4

CDR3 protein: CASSHGQGSETYEQYF
CDR3 DNA: TGTGCCAGCAGTCACGGACAGGGAAGTGAGACCTACGAGCAGTACTTC
D gene: TRBD1
J gene: TRBJ2-7
V gene: TRBV28

CDR3 protein: CASSPMTATEAFF
CDR3 DNA: TGTGCCAGCAGCCCAATGACAGCTACCGAAGCTTTCTTT
D gene: NA
J gene: TRBJ1-1
V gene: TRBV5-6

CDR3 protein: CASSETASYNEQFF
CDR3 DNA: TGCGCCAGCAGTGAGACGGCTAGCTACAATGAGCAGTTCTTC
D gene: NA
J gene: TRBJ2-1
V gene: TRBV10-1

CDR3 protein: CASREGGRGGGELFF
CDR3 DNA: TGTGCCAGCAGGGAAGGCGGGAGGGGGGGCGGGGAGCTGTTTTTT
D gene: TRBD2
J gene: TRBJ2-2
V gene: TRBV6-6

CDR3 protein: CASSLIQGGSEAFF
CDR3 DNA: TGTGCCAGCAGTTTAATACAGGGGGGATCTGAAGCTTTCTTT
D gene: TRBD1
J gene: TRBJ1-1
V gene: TRBV28

CDR3 protein: CASSRVGSVSYNEQFF
CDR3 DNA: TGTGCCAGCAGTCGGGTAGGGAGCGTCTCCTACAATGAGCAGTTCTTC
D gene: NA
J gene: TRBJ2-1
V gene: TRBV2

CDR3 protein: CASSLAGPYGYTF
CDR3 DNA: TGTGCCAGCAGTTTGGCAGGGCCCTATGGCTACACCTTC
D gene: NA
J gene: TRBJ1-2
V gene: TRBV28

CDR3 protein: CASHSGGGIEQYF
CDR3 DNA: TGTGCCAGCCACTCGGGGGGAGGAATCGAGCAGTACTTC
D gene: TRBD2
J gene: TRBJ2-7
V gene: TRBV2

CDR3 protein: CASRGGNEQFF
CDR3 DNA: TGTGCCAGCCGGGGGGGGAATGAGCAGTTCTTC
D gene: TRBD2
J gene: TRBJ2-1
V gene: TRBV5-4

CDR3 protein: CASSLGTDSYEQYF
CDR3 DNA: TGTGCCAGCAGCTTAGGGACAGACTCCTACGAGCAGTACTTC
D gene: NA
J gene: TRBJ2-7
V gene: TRBV11-2

CDR3 protein: CASSPGTGYGYTF
CDR3 DNA: TGTGCCAGCAGTCCAGGGACAGGCTATGGCTACACCTTC
D gene: TRBD1
J gene: TRBJ1-2
V gene: TRBV28

CDR3 protein: CASSDGTSGRREQYF
CDR3 DNA: TGCGCCAGCAGCGACGGGACTAGCGGGCGTAGAGAGCAGTACTTC
D gene: TRBD2
J gene: TRBJ2-5
V gene: TRBV10-2

CDR3 protein: CASSLSGTDTQYF
CDR3 DNA: TGTGCCAGCAGCTTGTCGGGCACAGATACGCAGTATTTT
D gene: NA
J gene: TRBJ2-3
V gene: TRBV7-2

CDR3 protein: CASSHRSGSSYEQYF
CDR3 DNA: TGCGCCAGCAGCCACCGTAGCGGGAGCTCCTACGAGCAGTACTTC
D gene: TRBD2
J gene: TRBJ2-7
V gene: TRBV4-1

CDR3 protein: CASSHGGVHYNEQFF
CDR3 DNA: TGTGCCAGCAGTCACGGCGGGGTCCACTACAATGAGCAGTTCTTC
D gene: NA
J gene: TRBJ2-1
V gene: TRBV6-1

CDR3 protein: CASSSQETQYF
CDR3 DNA: TGTGCCAGCAGCTCTCAAGAGACCCAGTACTTC
D gene: NA
J gene: TRBJ2-5
V gene: TRBV5-4

CDR3 protein: CASSPSSNYGYTF
CDR3 DNA: TGTGCCAGCAGCCCATCCAGTAACTATGGCTACACCTTC
D gene: NA
J gene: TRBJ1-2
V gene: TRBV11-2

CDR3 protein: CASSLPIAGGFYEQYF
CDR3 DNA: TGTGCCAGCAGCTTGCCCATAGCGGGAGGATTCTACGAGCAGTACTTC
D gene: TRBD2
J gene: TRBJ2-7
V gene: TRBV7-2

CDR3 protein: CASSSRDSYEQYF
CDR3 DNA: TGTGCCAGCAGTTCCCGGGACAGTTACGAGCAGTACTTC
D gene: TRBD1
J gene: TRBJ2-7
V gene: TRBV28

CDR3 protein: CASSERTSWDNEQFF
CDR3 DNA: TGTGCCAGCAGCGAAAGGACTAGCTGGGACAATGAGCAGTTCTTC
D gene: TRBD2
J gene: TRBJ2-1
V gene: TRBV9

CDR3 protein: CASSGTGQETQYF
CDR3 DNA: TGTGCCAGCAGTGGGACAGGCCAAGAGACCCAGTACTTC
D gene: TRBD1
J gene: TRBJ2-5
V gene: TRBV25-1

CDR3 protein: CASSESAGSLQETQYF
CDR3 DNA: TGCGCCAGCAGTGAGTCTGCAGGGTCCCTCCAAGAGACCCAGTACTTC
D gene: NA
J gene: TRBJ2-5
V gene: TRBV10-2

CDR3 protein: CASSFVQREATDTQYF
CDR3 DNA: TGTGCCAGCAGCTTCGTCCAGCGGGAGGCCACAGATACGCAGTATTTT
D gene: TRBD2
J gene: TRBJ2-3
V gene: TRBV7-2

CDR3 protein: CASSLGDRDEQYF
CDR3 DNA: TGTGCCAGCAGCTTAGGTGACAGGGACGAGCAGTACTTC
D gene: TRBD1
J gene: TRBJ2-7
V gene: TRBV11-3

CDR3 protein: CASSRSGKETQYF
CDR3 DNA: TGCGCCAGCAGTCGAAGCGGGAAAGAGACCCAGTACTTC
D gene: TRBD2
J gene: TRBJ2-5
V gene: TRBV23-1

CDR3 protein: CASSREREGGYEQYF
CDR3 DNA: TGTGCCAGCAGTAGAGAGCGGGAGGGGGGCTACGAGCAGTACTTC
D gene: TRBD2
J gene: TRBJ2-7
V gene: TRBV2

CDR3 protein: CASSVDGATNEKLFF
CDR3 DNA: TGTGCCAGCAGCGTCGACGGGGCAACTAATGAAAAACTGTTTTTT
D gene: NA
J gene: TRBJ1-4
V gene: TRBV7-6

CDR3 protein: CASSLRGSHSYEQYF
CDR3 DNA: TGTGCCAGCAGTTTACGAGGGAGCCACTCCTACGAGCAGTACTTC
D gene: NA
J gene: TRBJ2-7
V gene: TRBV27

CDR3 protein: CASSQGPVGYTF
CDR3 DNA: TGTGCCAGCAGCCAAGGGCCCGTTGGCTACACCTTC
D gene: NA
J gene: TRBJ1-2
V gene: TRBV14

CDR3 protein: CASSDLGGPPFF
CDR3 DNA: TGCGCCAGCAGTGATCTCGGGGGGCCCCCGTTTTTT
D gene: NA
J gene: TRBJ1-4
V gene: TRBV10-2